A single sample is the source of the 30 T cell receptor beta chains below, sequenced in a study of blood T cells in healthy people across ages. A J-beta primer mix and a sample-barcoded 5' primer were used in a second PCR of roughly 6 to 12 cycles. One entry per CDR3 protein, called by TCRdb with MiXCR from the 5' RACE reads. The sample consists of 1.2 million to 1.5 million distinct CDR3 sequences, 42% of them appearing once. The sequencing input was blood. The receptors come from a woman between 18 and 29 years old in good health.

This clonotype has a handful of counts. CDR3: CSARFTGQETQYF. The CDR3 DNA follows: TGCAGTGCTAGGTTCACCGGGCAAGAGACCCAGTACTTC. The V and J genes are TRBV20-1 and TRBJ2-5; no definite D call. The germline gives CDR1 DFQATT, CDR2 SNEGSKA (reference sequence). Trimming cost V 3 bases and J 2 bases, with 10 bases left between them. CDR3 length: 13 residues.

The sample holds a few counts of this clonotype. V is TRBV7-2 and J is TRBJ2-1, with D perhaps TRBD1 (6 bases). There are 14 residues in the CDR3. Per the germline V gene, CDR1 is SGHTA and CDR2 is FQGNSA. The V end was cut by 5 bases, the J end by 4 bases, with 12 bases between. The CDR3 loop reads CASSAGTSYNEQFF. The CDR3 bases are TGTGCCAGCAGCGCCGGGACATCATACAATGAGCAGTTCTTC.

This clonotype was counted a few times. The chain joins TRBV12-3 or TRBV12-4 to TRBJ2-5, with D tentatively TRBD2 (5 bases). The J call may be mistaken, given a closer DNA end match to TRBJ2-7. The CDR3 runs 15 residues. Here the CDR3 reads CASSLRRRSRGEQYF. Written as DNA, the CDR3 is TGTGCCAGCTCGCTGAGGCGGCGGAGCCGGGGCGAGCAGTACTTC.

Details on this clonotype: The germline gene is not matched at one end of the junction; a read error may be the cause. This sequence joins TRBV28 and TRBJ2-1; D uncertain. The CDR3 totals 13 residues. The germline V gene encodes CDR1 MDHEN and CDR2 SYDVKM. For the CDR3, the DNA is TGTGCCAGCAGTTACGACTCCAACAATGAGCAGTTCTTC. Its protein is CASSYDSNNEQFF.

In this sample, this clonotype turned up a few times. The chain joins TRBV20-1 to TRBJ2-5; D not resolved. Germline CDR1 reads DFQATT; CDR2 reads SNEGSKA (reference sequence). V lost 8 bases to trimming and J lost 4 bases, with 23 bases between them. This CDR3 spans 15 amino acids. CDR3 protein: CSRIGGSENGETQYF. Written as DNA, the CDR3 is TGCAGTAGGATCGGTGGATCAGAGAACGGAGAGACCCAGTACTTC.

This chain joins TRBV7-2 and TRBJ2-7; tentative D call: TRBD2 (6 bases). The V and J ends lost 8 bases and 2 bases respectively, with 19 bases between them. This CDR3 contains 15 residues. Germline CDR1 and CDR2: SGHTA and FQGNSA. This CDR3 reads CASGLGGTAPYEQYF. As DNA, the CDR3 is TGTGCCAGCGGTTTGGGCGGGACGGCCCCCTACGAGCAGTACTTC. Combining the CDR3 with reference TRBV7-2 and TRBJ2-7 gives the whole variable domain GAGVSQSPSNKVTEKGKDVELRCDPISGHTALYWYRQSLGQGLEFLIYFQGNSAPDKSGLPSDRFSAERTGGSVSTLTIQRTQQEDSAVYLCASGLGGTAPYEQYFGPGTRLTVT.

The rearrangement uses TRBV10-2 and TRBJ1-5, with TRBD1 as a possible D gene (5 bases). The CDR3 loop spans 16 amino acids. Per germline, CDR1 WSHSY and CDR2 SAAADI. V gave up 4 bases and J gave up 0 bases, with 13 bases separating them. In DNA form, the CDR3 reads TGCGCCAGCAGTGCGGAGGGGATCTATAGCAATCAGCCCCAGCATTTT. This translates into CASSAEGIYSNQPQHF.

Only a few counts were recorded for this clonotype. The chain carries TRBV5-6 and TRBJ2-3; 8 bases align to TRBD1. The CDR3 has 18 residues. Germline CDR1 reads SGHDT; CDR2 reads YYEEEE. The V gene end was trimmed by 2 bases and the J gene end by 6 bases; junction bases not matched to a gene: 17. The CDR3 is CASSFFLIWDRREDTQYF. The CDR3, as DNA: TGTGCCAGCAGCTTTTTCTTAATCTGGGACAGGAGGGAGGATACGCAGTATTTT.

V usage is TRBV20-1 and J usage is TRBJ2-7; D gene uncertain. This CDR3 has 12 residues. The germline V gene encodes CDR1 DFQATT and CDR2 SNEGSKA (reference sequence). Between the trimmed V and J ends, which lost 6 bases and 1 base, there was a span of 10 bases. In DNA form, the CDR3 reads TGCAGTGCAATCGCCCAGTCCTACGAGCAGTACTTC. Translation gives CSAIAQSYEQYF.

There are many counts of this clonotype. The DNA for the CDR3 is TGTGCCAGCAGTTTGGGACTATCTGATGGCACAGATACGCAGTATTTT. Translating it yields CASSLGLSDGTDTQYF. The J gene is TRBJ2-3, the V gene TRBV12-3 or TRBV12-4, with TRBD2 matching 7 bases. There are 16 residues in the CDR3. V shed 3 bases and J 1 base; nucleotides not matched to a gene: 7.

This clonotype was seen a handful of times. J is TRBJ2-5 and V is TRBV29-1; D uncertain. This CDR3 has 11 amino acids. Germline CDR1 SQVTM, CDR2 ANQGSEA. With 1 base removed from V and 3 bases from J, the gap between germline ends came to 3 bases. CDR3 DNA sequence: TGCAGCGTTGAAGTAAAAGAGACCCAGTACTTC. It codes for CSVEVKETQYF.

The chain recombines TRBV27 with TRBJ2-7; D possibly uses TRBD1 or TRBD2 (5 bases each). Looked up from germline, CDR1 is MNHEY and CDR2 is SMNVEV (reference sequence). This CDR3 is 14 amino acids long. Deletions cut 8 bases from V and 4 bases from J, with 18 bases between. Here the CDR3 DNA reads TGTGCCAGCGCCTGGGGGACCGCGGATTACGAGCAGTACTTC. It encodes CASAWGTADYEQYF.

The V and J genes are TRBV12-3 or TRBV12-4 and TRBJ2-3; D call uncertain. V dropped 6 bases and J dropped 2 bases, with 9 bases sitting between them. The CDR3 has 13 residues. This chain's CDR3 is CASRVPITDTQYF. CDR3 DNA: TGTGCCAGCAGAGTGCCTATCACAGATACGCAGTATTTT.

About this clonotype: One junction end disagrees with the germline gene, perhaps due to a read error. CDR3 in amino acids: CATSDRAGLVTGTQYF. For the CDR3, the DNA is TGTGCCACCAGTGATCGGGCGGGACTTGTCACAGGTACGCAGTATTTT. The chain carries TRBV24-1 and TRBJ2-3; D is possibly TRBD2 (6 bases). The V gene's germline CDR1 is KGHDR and CDR2 SFDVKD. The CDR3 has 16 amino acids.

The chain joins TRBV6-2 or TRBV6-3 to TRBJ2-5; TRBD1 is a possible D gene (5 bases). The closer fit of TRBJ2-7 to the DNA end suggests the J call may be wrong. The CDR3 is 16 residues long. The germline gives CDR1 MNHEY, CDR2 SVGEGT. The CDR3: CASSYPSVQARDEQYF. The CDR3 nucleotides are TGTGCCAGCAGTTATCCCAGTGTACAGGCCCGGGACGAGCAGTACTTC.

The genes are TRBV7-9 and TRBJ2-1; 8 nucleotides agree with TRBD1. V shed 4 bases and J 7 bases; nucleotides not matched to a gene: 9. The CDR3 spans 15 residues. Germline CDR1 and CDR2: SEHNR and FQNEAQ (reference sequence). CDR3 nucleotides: TGTGCCAGCAGCTCCCACCAGACAGGGGCAAATGAGCAGTTCTTC. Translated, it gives CASSSHQTGANEQFF.

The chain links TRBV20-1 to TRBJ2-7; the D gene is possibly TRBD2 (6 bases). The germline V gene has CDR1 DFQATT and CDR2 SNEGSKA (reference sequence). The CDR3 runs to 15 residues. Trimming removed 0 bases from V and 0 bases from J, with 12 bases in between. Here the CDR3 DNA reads TGCAGTGCTAGAGATCCCAGCGGGTTCTCCTACGAGCAGTACTTC. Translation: CSARDPSGFSYEQYF.

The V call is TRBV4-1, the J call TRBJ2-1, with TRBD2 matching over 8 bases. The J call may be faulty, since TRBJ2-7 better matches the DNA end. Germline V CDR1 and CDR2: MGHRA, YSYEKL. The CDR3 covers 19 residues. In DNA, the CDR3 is TGCGCCAGCAGCCAAGACCGGGCTAGCGGGCTTACCTCCTACAATGAGCAGTACTTC. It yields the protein CASSQDRASGLTSYNEQYF.

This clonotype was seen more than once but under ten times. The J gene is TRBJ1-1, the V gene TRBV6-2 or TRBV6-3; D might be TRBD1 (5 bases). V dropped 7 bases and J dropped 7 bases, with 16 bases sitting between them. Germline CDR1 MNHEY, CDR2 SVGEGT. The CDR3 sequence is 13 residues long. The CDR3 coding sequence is TGTGCCAGCACCCCTGACGGGACCCATGAAGCTTTCTTT. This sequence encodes CASTPDGTHEAFF.

The CDR3 spells CSARKGGKLAKNIQYF. In nucleotides, the CDR3 is TGCAGTGCTAGGAAGGGGGGAAAGTTAGCCAAAAACATTCAGTACTTC. This sequence joins TRBV20-1 and TRBJ2-4, with D tentatively TRBD1 or TRBD2 (6 bases each). V dropped 3 bases and J dropped 0 bases, with 15 bases sitting between them. Germline CDR1 DFQATT, CDR2 SNEGSKA (reference sequence). The CDR3 covers 16 residues.

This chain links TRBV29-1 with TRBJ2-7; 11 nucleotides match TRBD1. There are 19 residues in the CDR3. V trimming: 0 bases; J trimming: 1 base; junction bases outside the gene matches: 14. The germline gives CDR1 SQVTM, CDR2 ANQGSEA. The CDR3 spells CSVEDWGQGEGTPSYEQYF. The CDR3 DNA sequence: TGCAGCGTTGAAGACTGGGGACAGGGGGAAGGGACTCCATCCTACGAGCAGTACTTC.

CDR3 nucleotides: TGCGCCAGCAGTGGGCCGGGACAGGGGGCCGAAGAGCAGTACTTC. It specifies CASSGPGQGAEEQYF. This chain links TRBV10-2 with TRBJ2-7; TRBD1 aligns across 12 bases. Germline values: CDR1 WSHSY, CDR2 SAAADI. The V segment lost 4 bases and the J segment 7 bases; nucleotides outside the gene matches: 8. The length of the CDR3 is 15 residues.

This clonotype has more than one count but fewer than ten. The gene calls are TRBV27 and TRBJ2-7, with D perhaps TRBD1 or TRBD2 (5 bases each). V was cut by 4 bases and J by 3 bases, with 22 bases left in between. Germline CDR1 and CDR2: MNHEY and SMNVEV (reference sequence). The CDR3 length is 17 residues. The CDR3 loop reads CASSSYLRDQGNYEQYF. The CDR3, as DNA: TGTGCCAGCAGTTCCTACCTCCGGGACCAGGGAAACTACGAGCAGTACTTC.

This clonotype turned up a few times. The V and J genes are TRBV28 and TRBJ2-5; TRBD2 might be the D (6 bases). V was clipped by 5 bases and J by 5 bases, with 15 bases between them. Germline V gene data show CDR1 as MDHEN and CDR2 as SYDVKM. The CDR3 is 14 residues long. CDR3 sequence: CASSGTGLAETQYF. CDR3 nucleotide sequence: TGTGCCAGCAGTGGAACGGGACTCGCGGAGACCCAGTACTTC.

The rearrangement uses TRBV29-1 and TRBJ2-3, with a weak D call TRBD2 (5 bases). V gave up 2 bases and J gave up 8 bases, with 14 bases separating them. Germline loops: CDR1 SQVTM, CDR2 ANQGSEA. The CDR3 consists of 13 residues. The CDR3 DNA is TGCAGCGTTGAACGATCGGGAACTAGTACGCAGTATTTT. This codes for CSVERSGTSTQYF.

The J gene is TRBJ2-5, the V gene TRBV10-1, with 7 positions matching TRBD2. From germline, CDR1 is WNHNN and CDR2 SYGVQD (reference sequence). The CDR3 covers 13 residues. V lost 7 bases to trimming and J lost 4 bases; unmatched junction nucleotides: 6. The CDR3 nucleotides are TGCGCCAGCAAAGGGAGGGATCGAGAGACCCAGTACTTC. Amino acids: CASKGRDRETQYF.

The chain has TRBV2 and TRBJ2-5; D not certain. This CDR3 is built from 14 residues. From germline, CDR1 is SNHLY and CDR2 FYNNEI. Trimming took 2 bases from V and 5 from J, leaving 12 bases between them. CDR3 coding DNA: TGTGCCAGCAGTGAAACCCCTAAGAGGGAGACCCAGTACTTC. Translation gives CASSETPKRETQYF. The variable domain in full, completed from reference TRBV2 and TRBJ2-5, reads EPEVTQTPSHQVTQMGQEVILRCVPISNHLYFYWYRQILGQKVEFLVSFYNNEISEKSEIFDDQFSVERPDGSNFTLKIRSTKLEDSAMYFCASSETPKRETQYFGPGTRLLVL.

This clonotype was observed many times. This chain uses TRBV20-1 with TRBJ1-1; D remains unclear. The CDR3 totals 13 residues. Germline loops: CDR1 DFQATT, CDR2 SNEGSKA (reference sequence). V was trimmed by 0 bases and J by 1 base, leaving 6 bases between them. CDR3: CSAREDGNTEAFF. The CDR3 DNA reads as TGCAGTGCTAGAGAGGACGGGAACACTGAAGCTTTCTTT.

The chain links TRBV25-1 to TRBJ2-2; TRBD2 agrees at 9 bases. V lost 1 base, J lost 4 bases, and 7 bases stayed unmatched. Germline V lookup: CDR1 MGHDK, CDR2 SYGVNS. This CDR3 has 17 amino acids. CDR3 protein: CASSEWSAGGPTGELFF. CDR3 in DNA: TGTGCCAGCAGTGAATGGTCAGCGGGGGGTCCCACCGGGGAGCTGTTTTTT.

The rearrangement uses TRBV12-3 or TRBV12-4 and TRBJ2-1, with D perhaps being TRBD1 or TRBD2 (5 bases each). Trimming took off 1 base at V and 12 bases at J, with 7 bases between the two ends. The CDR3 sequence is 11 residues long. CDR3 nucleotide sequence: TGTGCCAGCAGTTTAGTGAGGGGGCAGTTCTTC. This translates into CASSLVRGQFF.